This T cell receptor beta chain appears in the sequencing data of a study of CD8+ T cells in alopecia areata. Study information: It was roughly 7-10-week-old female C3H/HeJ mice that received skin from roughly 6-13-month-old C3H/HeJ graft donors with spontaneous alopecia. General study findings and limits: Relative to normal scalp, lesional scalp, especially alopecia totalis/universalis, showed higher clonality. Resident alphabeta T-cell populations of normal skin are likewise subject to sequencing in scalp samples.

Note on this clone: Antigen specificity is unknown. Mouse gene names apply.

The authors extracted RNA and reverse transcribed it into cDNA as the sequencing template. Sequencing used immunoSEQ multiplex PCR; TCRdb keeps in-frame clones, though not all of them. The specimen gives some 2,000 clones without singletons; the ten biggest hold roughly 43%. The pooled cutaneous lymph node cells were sorted using several markers (CD4, CD8alpha, NKG2D, NKG2ACE and others). The sequenced sample was CD8+ T cells sorted from a lymph node. This sequence originates from a C3H/HeJ mouse with alopecia areata. MHC haplotype of the mouse line: H2-k.

CDR3 amino acids: CASGDAQTGGYEQYF. The sequenced part of the CDR3 DNA is TGTGCCAGCGGTGATGCCCAGACTGGGGGCTAT. This chain links TRBV13-2 with TRBJ2-7, with 9 bases matching TRBD2. The read ends 4 residues shy of where the CDR3 ends; the end is completed using the germline J gene. Germline CDR1 reads NNHNN; CDR2 reads SYGAGS (reference sequence). V lost 0 bases and J lost 3; bases outside the gene matches: 4. The CDR3 has 15 residues.